This T cell receptor (beta chain) emerged from a study of blood T cell repertoires in COVID-19 (dated by TCRdb to 2020 to 2022). In terms of the full investigation: Samples from collaborators originated in the United States, Italy and Spain and spanned both the acute and convalescent phases of COVID-19. The material from the prospective study consisted of cDNA or gDNA derived from T cells, B-cell-depleted T cells, or PBMCs. The dataset comprised deeply sampled blood TCRbeta repertoires from subjects exposed to, actively infected with, or recovered from COVID-19. The repertoires were made available in a free public database intended to serve as a resource for research on the immune response to SARS-CoV-2. Samples were obtained from the ongoing ImmuneRACE study (first 160 participants) and from over a thousand subjects provided by 6 global collaborators. A de-identified subject ID, COVID-19 status, age in years and sex were almost always included in the sample metadata. HLA class I and class II types, where available, came from metadata supplied by the sample provider rather than from assay-based typing. Study-level results and caveats: Clinical and demographic metadata were provided uncurated, with the amount varying by source and participant.

Collaborating institutions collected whole blood in K2EDTA tubes following their own protocols. For TCRbeta analysis, collaborators shipped samples in one of three forms: frozen whole blood, isolated PBMCs, or DNA extracted from either of those sample types. As to this clone: Its specific antigen is unknown. No base quality information exists; no much larger clone differs at one position.

TCRbeta CDR3 regions were amplified from genomic DNA using the immunoSEQ Assay, a bias-controlled multiplex PCR. Per the authors' processing: Within the assay, amplification of reference gene primers was used to estimate how many nucleated cells each sample contained. To quantify the absolute abundance of each unique TCRbeta CDR3 rearrangement, sequence reads were collapsed and filtered. For each sample, productive Simpson clonality was calculated as the square root of Simpson's diversity index across productive rearrangements. TCRdb re-hosts the immuneACCESS table, in-frame sequences only. Its copies lack some clones; in the studies checked, an unresolved V gene accounts for under half of them, and the cause for the rest is not known. V, J and clone size were drawn from that table, and D and trimming were deduced from the DNA. The sample table shows more than 200,000 clones, and approximately 83% are seen once. In total, the top ten clones hold around 4.4% of the sample.

The sequencing sample was made of peripheral blood. The sequence came from a man in his fifties or sixties with active or convalescent COVID-19.

The nucleotide sequence is TGTGCCAGCAGTTTAAGGGGGACTAGAATGGTCGATGAGCAGTTCTTC. Protein translation: CASSLRGTRMVDEQFF. This receptor chain uses TRBV27 and TRBJ2-1, with 8 junctional bases fitting TRBD2. From a lookup of the germline V gene (reference sequence), CDR1 and CDR2 are MNHEY and SMNVEV. Germline trimming amounts to 2 bases on V and 8 bases on J, with 11 as the count of junction bases outside the gene matches. The cysteine opens and the phenylalanine closes a CDR3 of 16 amino acids. The sequence is cut down to CDR3 DNA, 48 bases in frame from base 1.